This T cell receptor beta chain appears in the sequencing data of a study of shared clonotypes between healthy human individuals. Study-wide results and limits: Richness estimates generally favored naive over memory subsets. In having few donors, the study represented limited genetic and exposure-history diversity.

Trimming stripped 2 bases from V and 0 bases from J, with 17 bases between. The CDR3 spans 17 residues. Germline assignment: CDR1 MNHNS and CDR2 SASEGT. The CD4+ fraction was divided into a CD45RA+ naive subset and a CD45RA-negative memory subset. Once extracted for a subset, genomic DNA was divided evenly among several immunoSEQ plates. Libraries were prepared by immunoSEQ multiplex PCR; TCRdb keeps only in-frame clonotypes and omits some of them. The sample lists roughly 1,500,000 clones; 95% to 99% were seen once. In this sample, this clone turned up once. Its antigen is undetermined. Sequencing input: naive CD4+ T cells sorted from blood. The subset is: CD45RA+ positively selected. The receptor comes from a man aged 25-40 years in good health. The genes are TRBV6-1 and TRBJ2-7; D is perhaps TRBD1 (5 bases). The DNA for the CDR3 is TGTGCCAGCAGTGAAAAGACCCTGCAGGGTTACTCCTACGAGCAGTACTTC. This sequence encodes CASSEKTLQGYSYEQYF.